What follows describes a single T cell receptor beta chain. Its antigen is not known. PCR employed 60 Vbeta and 13 Jbeta primers. Clones were sequenced by immunoSEQ multiplex PCR, and TCRdb holds only the in-frame ones, with some missing. The sample contains about 200,000 clones, about 80% of which appear only once. This specimen comes from a study of cytomegalovirus exposure and HLA in healthy donors. As for the study in general: There were 350 to 450 genotyped donors. Of these, roughly 80% fell in the genetic ancestry cluster associated with self-reported Caucasian donors. Study-level results: Researchers reported in a later analysis that a missense DCLRE1C variant was tied to TCR beta V- and J-gene trimming.

The CDR3 sequence is 14 residues long. Germline V lookup: CDR1 SQVTM, CDR2 ANQGSEA. The V and J ends lost 7 bases and 10 bases, in that order; junction bases with no gene match: 14. The origin of this receptor is a man aged 35 to 55 in good health and CMV-seropositive. Sequencing input: PBMCs. The chain uses TRBV29-1 and TRBJ2-1; 9 bases are a match to TRBD2. CDR3 coding DNA: TGCAGCGGAGAAATGGCGGGAGGGCGAGGGGAGCAGTTCTTC. This encodes CSGEMAGGRGEQFF.